This T cell receptor (beta chain) was observed in a study of CD8 T cells in Susac syndrome. Study as a whole: At the time of blood draw, patients with Susac syndrome were therapy-naive, receiving corticosteroids, or receiving intravenous immunoglobulin alone.

Sequencing of TCR beta was undertaken in CD8+ and CD4+ T cells derived from blood. RNA amounts of roughly 0.5 to 1 ug underwent reverse transcription with random hexamers. It was immunoSEQ multiplex PCR that amplified TCR beta CDR3 across 54 Vbeta and 13 Jbeta. Each CDR3 protein is one row after TCRdb ran MiXCR on the immunoSEQ multiplex PCR reads. The table includes approximately 94,000 distinct CDR3 sequences, roughly 96% detected once. Germline V gene sequence: CDR1 SQVTM, CDR2 ANQGSEA. V was pared by 4 bases and J by 3 bases, with 5 bases of the junction left unmatched. The CDR3 sequence is 14 residues long.

The TCR comes from a human donor with Susac syndrome. The chain links TRBV29-1 to TRBJ2-1; 8 nucleotides line up with TRBD2. The source material was CD8+ T cells from PBMCs. The chain's CDR3 is CSVVGTRNYNEQFF. The DNA for the CDR3 is TGCAGCGTTGTGGGGACTAGAAACTACAATGAGCAGTTCTTC.